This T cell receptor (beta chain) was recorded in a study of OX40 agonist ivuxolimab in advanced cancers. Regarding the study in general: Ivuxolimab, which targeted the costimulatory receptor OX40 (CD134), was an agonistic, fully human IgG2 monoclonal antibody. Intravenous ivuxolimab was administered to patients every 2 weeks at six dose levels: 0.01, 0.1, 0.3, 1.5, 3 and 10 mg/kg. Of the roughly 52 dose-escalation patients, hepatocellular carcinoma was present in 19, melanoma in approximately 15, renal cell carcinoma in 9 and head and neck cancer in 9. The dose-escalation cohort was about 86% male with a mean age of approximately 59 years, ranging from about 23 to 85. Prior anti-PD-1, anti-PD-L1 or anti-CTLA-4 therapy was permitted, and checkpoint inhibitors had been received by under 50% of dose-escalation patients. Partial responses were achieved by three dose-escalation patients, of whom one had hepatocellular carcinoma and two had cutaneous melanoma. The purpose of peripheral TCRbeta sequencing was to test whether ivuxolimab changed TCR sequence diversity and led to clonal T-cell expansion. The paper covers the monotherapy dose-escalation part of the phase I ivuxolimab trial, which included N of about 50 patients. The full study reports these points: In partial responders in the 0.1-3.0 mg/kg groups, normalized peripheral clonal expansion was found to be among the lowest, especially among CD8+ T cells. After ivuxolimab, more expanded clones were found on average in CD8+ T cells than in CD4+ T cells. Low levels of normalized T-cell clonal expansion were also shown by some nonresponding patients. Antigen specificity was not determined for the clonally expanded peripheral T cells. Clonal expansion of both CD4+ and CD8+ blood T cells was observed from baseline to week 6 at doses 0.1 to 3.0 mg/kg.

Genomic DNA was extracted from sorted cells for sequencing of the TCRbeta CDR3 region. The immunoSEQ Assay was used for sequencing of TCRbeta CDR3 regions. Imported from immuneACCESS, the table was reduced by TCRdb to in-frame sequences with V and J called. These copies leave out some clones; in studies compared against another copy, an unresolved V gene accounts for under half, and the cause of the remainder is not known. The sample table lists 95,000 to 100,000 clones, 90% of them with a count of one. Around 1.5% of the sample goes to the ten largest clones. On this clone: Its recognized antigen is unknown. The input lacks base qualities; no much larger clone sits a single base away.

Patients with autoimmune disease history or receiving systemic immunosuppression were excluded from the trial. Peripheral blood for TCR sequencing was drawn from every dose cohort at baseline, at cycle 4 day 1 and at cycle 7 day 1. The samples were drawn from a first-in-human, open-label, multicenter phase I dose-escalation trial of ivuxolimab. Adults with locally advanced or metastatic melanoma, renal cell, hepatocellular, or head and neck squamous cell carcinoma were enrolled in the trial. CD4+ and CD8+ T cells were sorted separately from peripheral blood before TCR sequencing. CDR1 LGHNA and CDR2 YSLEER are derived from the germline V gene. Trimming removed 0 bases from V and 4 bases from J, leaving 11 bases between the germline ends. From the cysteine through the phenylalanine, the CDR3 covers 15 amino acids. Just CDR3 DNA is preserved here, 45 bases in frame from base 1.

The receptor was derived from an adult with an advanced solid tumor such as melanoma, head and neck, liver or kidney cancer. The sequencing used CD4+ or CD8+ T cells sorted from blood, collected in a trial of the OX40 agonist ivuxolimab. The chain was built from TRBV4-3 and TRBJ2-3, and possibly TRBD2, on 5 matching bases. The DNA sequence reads TGCGCCAGCAGCCAAGAAAGGGTCGGGGCAGATACGCAGTATTTT. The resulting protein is CASSQERVGADTQYF.